This T cell receptor (beta chain) was sequenced for a study of blood T cell repertoires in COVID-19. Study as a whole: Italy, Spain and the United States were the sources of the convalescent and acute COVID-19 samples. PBMCs, B-cell-depleted T cells, or T cells provided the cDNA or gDNA that made up the material.

Germline V gives CDR1 SEHNR, CDR2 FQNEAQ (reference sequence). Losses at the gene ends were 1 base for V and 2 bases for J; bases not matched to a gene: 4. The CDR3 spans 15 residues. Study processing details: Estimates of nucleated cell counts were drawn from the amplification of reference gene primers. Generated by immunoSEQ multiplex PCR, the TCRdb table keeps only in-frame clones and is missing some. The DNA was the basis for D and trimming; V, J and clone size are from that table. This table has approximately 130,000 clones, approximately 85% appearing once. V gene TRBV7-9 combines with J gene TRBJ1-1, with 7 positions matching TRBD1. Sequencing input: peripheral blood. The source is a human donor in a cohort sampled during active COVID-19. CDR3 protein: CASSLEWTGNTEAFF. Here the CDR3 DNA reads TGTGCCAGCAGCTTAGAATGGACAGGAAACACTGAAGCTTTCTTT. The full variable domain, rest sourced from reference TRBV7-9 and TRBJ1-1, is DTGVSQNPRHKITKRGQNVTFRCDPISEHNRLYWYRQTLGQGPEFLTYFQNEAQLEKSRLLSDRFSAERPKGSFSTLEIQRTEQGDSAMYLCASSLEWTGNTEAFFGQGTRLTVV.